The 3 T cell receptor beta chains presented below share a single source sample, sequenced in a study of graft-versus-host responses after intestinal transplantation. The antigens of these receptors remain unknown. Repertoires were generated with immunoSEQ multiplex PCR, while TCRdb's copy carries only in-frame clones and drops some. The sample contains nearly 110,000 clones, over 80% of which appear only once. Sequencing used unstimulated CD4+ T cells sorted from spleen or lymph node cells, obtained before transplant. The receptors derive from a human donor who was the organ donor for an intestinal transplant.

The chain links TRBV5-1 to TRBJ1-1; D is unclear. V lost 0 bases, J lost 2 bases, and 8 bases lay in between. Germline V gene sequence: CDR1 SGHRS, CDR2 YFSETQ. The length of the CDR3 is 14 residues. CDR3: CASSLVAGNTEAFF. In DNA, the CDR3 is TGCGCCAGCAGCTTGGTGGCCGGAAACACTGAAGCTTTCTTT.

The chain has TRBV6-5 and TRBJ1-5, with D possibly TRBD1 on 6 matching bases. CDR1 MNHEY and CDR2 SVGAGI come from the germline V gene. V gave up 4 bases and J gave up 9 bases, with 13 bases separating them. CDR3 length: 13 residues. In DNA, the CDR3 is TGTGCCAGCAGTTCCCATCAAGGGGGGCCCCAGCATTTT. It specifies CASSSHQGGPQHF.

CDR3 nucleotide sequence: TGTGCCTGGGGGACAGGGGGCTATGGCTACACCTTC. This gives the protein CAWGTGGYGYTF. The chain couples TRBV30 to TRBJ1-2; 11 bases fit TRBD1. J was trimmed by 4 bases and V by 5 bases; bases with no gene match: 0. CDR1 is GTSNPN and CDR2 is SVGIG in the germline V gene (reference sequence). There are 12 residues in the CDR3.